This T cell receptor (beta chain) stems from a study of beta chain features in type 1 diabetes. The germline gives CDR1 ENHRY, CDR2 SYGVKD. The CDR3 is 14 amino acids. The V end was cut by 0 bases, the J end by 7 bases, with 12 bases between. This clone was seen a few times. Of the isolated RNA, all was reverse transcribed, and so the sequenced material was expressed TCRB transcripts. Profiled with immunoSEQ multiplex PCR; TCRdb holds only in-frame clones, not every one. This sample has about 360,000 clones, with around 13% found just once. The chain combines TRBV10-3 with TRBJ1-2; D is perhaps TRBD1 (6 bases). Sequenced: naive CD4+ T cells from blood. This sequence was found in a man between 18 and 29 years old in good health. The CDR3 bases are TGTGCCATCAGTGAGTCGGTGGGGGCCTCTGGCTACACCTTC. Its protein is CAISESVGASGYTF.